The T cell receptor beta chain under discussion was sequenced for a study of cytomegalovirus exposure and HLA in healthy donors. Study-wide results and caveats: It was confirmed in vitro that a few of the CMV-associated chains were specific for CMV antigens.

The PCR employed 60 Vbeta primers together with 13 Jbeta primers. Method: immunoSEQ multiplex PCR; TCRdb's copy keeps in-frame clones and lacks some. The sample gives 120,000 to 150,000 clones, around 75% of which show up once; approximately 1.1% is in the top ten. For this clone: The antigen remains unidentified.

The germline V gene encodes CDR1 SGHNT and CDR2 YYREEE (reference sequence). This CDR3 is built from 16 residues. V was cut by 0 bases and J by 0 bases, with 10 bases left in between. The V call is TRBV5-4, the J call TRBJ1-5; tentative D call: TRBD1 (5 bases). The sequence derives from a female donor in good health and CMV-seronegative. Sequencing used PBMCs. The CDR3 nucleotides are TGTGCCAGCAGCTTGGAGGTGGGACTTAGCAATCAGCCCCAGCATTTT. This encodes CASSLEVGLSNQPQHF.